The clone carrying this T cell receptor beta chain was seen only a few times. According to the study, genomic DNA was the template for TCR beta VDJ and CDR3 profiling. One entry per CDR3 protein results from TCRdb running MiXCR on the reads. The data hold under 200,000 distinct CDR3 sequences, with 40% to 60% observed a single time. These data originate in a study of CD8+CD57+ T cells in acquired aplastic anemia. Patients included in sequencing had previously demonstrated CD8+CD57+ cell expansion by flow cytometry. V lost 0 bases and J 7 bases, leaving 16 bases between the germline ends. Germline CDR1 and CDR2: DFQATT and SNEGSKA (reference sequence). CDR3 length: 14 residues.

The chain joins TRBV20-1 to TRBJ2-7; D is possibly TRBD1 (6 bases). The TCR was taken from a human donor with aplastic anemia. Sequencing was performed on sorted CD4+, CD8+, or CD8+CD57+ T cells (not recorded which) from PBMCs. For the CDR3, the DNA is TGCAGTGCTAGAGATTTATGGGGGCTGGGAGAGCAGTACTTC. Its translation is CSARDLWGLGEQYF.